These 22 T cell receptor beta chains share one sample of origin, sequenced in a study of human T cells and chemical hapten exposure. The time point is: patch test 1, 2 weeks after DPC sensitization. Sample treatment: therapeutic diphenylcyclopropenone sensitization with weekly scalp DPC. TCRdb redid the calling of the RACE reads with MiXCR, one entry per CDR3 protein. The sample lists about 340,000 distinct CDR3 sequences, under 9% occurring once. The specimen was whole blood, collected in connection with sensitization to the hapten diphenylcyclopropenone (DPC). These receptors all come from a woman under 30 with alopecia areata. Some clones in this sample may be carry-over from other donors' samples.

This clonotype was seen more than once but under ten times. DNA of the CDR3: TGTGCCAGCAGTGAATCGGGTCTTCTAGTTACGCAGTATTTT. It specifies CASSESGLLVTQYF. This rearrangement joins TRBV6-1 to TRBJ2-3; D gene unclear. CDR1 is MNHNS and CDR2 is SASEGT in the germline V gene. V lost 2 bases to trimming and J lost 8 bases, with 14 bases between them. The CDR3 is 14 amino acids.

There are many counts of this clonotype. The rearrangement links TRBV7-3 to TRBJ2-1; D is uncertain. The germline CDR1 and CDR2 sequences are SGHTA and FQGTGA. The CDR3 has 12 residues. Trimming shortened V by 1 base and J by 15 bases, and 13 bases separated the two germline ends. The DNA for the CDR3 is TGTGCCAGCAGCTTAATTGAGGCTAGAGGGTTCTTC. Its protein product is CASSLIEARGFF.

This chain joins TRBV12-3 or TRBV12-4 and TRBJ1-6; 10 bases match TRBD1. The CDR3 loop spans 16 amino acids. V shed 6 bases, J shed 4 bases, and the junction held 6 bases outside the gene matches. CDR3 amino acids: CASRAGTGVYNSPLHF. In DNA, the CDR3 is TGTGCCAGCAGGGCCGGGACAGGGGTTTATAATTCACCCCTCCACTTT.

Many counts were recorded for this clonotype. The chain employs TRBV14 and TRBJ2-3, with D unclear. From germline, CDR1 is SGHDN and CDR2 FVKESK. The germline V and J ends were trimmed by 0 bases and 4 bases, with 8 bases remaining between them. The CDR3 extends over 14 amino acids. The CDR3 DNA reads TGTGCCAGCAGCCAAGATTTATGGCCAGATACGCAGTATTTT. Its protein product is CASSQDLWPDTQYF.

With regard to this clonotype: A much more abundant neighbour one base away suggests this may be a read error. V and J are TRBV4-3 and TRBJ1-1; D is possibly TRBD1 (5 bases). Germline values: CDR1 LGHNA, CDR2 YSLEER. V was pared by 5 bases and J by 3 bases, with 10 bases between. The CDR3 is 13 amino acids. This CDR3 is CASSEGVDTEAFF. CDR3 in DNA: TGCGCCAGCAGCGAAGGGGTCGACACTGAAGCTTTCTTT.

CDR3 sequence (DNA): TGTGCCAGCCGACTAGAAATTACAGATACGCAGTATTTT. Encoded protein: CASRLEITDTQYF. The chain has TRBV18 and TRBJ2-3, with a tentative D call TRBD2 (6 bases). Trimming took 8 bases from V and 3 from J, leaving 12 bases between them. Germline assignment: CDR1 KGHSH and CDR2 LQKENI. The CDR3 has 13 residues.

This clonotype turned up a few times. This CDR3 is CASSLIPGSSYEQYF. CDR3 sequence (DNA): TGTGCCAGCAGCTTGATACCGGGCTCCTCCTACGAGCAGTACTTC. The chain recombines TRBV5-5 with TRBJ2-7; no firm D call. The V gene's germline CDR1 is SGHKS and CDR2 YYEKEE (reference sequence). This CDR3 is 15 amino acids long. V lost 1 base and J lost 0, with 11 bases in between. Filled out from reference TRBV5-5 and TRBJ2-7, the complete variable domain reads DAGVTQSPTHLIKTRGQQVTLRCSPISGHKSVSWYQQVLGQGPQFIFQYYEKEERGRGNFPDRFSARQFPNYSSELNVNALLLGDSALYLCASSLIPGSSYEQYFGPGTRLTVT.

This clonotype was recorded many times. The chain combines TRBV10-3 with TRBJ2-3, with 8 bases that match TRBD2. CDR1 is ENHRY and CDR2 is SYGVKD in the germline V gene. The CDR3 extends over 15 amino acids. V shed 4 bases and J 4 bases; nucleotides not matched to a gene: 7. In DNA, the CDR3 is TGTGCCATCAGTGGGGTAGCGGGGAGTCCAGATACGCAGTATTTT. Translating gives CAISGVAGSPDTQYF.

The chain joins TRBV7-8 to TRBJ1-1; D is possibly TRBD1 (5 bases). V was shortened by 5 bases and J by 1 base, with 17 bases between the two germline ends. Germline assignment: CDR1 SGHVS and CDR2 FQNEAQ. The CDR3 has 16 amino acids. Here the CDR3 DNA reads TGTGCCAGCAGCCAACACAGGTCGCTAACGAACACTGAAGCTTTCTTT. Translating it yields CASSQHRSLTNTEAFF.

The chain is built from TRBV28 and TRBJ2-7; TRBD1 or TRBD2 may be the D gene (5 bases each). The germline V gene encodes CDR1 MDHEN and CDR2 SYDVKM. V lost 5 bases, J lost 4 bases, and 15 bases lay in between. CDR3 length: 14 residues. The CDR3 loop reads CASSPSGTGYEQYF. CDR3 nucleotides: TGTGCCAGCAGTCCCTCCGGGACGGGATACGAGCAGTACTTC.

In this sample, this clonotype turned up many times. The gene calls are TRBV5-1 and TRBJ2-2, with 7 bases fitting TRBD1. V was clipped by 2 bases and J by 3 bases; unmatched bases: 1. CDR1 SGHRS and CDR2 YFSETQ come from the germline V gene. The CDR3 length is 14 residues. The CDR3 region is CASSFTGDTGELFF. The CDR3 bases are TGCGCCAGCAGCTTTACAGGGGACACCGGGGAGCTGTTTTTT.

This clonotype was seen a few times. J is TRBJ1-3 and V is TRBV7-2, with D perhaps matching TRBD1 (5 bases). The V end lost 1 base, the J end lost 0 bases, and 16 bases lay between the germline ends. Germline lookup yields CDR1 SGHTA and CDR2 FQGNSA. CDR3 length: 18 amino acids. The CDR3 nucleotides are TGTGCCAGCAGCTTAGAGGGGCAGGGTATTACCTCTGGAAACACCATATATTTT. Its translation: CASSLEGQGITSGNTIYF.

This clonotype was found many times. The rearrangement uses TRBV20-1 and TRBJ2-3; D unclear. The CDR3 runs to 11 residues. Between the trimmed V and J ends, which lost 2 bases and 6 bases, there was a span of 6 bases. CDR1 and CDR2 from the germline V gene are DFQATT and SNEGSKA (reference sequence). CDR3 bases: TGCAGTGCTAGAATTTGGGATACGCAGTATTTT. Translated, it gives CSARIWDTQYF.

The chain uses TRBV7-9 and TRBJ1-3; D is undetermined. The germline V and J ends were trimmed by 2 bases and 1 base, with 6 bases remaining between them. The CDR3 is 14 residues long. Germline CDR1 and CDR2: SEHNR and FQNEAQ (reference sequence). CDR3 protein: CASSLPGSGNTIYF. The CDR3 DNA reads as TGTGCCAGCAGCTTACCCGGATCTGGAAACACCATATATTTT.

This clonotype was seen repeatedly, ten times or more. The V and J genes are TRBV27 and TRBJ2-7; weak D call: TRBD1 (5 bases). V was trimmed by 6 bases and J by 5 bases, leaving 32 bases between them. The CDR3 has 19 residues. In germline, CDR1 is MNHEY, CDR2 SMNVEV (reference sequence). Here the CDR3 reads CASRSYIDGHGEPGHEQYF. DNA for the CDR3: TGTGCCAGCAGGTCTTACATAGACGGACACGGAGAACCTGGCCACGAGCAGTACTTC.

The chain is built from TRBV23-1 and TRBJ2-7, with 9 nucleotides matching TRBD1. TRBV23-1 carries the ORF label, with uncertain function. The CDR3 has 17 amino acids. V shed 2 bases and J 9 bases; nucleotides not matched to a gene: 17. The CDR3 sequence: CASSQPDRGPHCQGQYF. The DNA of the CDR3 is TGCGCCAGCAGTCAACCGGACAGGGGACCCCATTGTCAGGGGCAGTACTTC.

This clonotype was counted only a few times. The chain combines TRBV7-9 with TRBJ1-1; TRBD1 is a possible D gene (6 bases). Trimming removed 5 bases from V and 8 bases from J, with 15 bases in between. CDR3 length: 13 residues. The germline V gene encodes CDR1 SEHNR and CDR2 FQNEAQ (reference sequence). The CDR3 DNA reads TGTGCCAGCAGCAGACAATGGGGGGCCGAAGCTTTCTTT. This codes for CASSRQWGAEAFF.

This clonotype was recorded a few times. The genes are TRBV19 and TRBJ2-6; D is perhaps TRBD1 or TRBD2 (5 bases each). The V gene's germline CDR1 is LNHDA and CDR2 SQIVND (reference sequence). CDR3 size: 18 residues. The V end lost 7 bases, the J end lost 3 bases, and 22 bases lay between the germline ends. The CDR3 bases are TGTGCCAGTACCGAGAGAGGGGATACTCTGGATGGGGCCAACGTCCTGACTTTC. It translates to CASTERGDTLDGANVLTF.

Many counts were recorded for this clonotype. DNA for the CDR3: TGTGCCATCAGTGAAAATAGCGGGCTTACAGATACGCAGTATTTT. This translates into CAISENSGLTDTQYF. The V gene is TRBV10-3, the J gene TRBJ2-3; TRBD2 matches 7 bases. The junction had 6 bases not matched to a gene; V was cut back by 3 bases and J by 3 bases. CDR1 and CDR2 (germline): ENHRY, SYGVKD. The CDR3 sequence is 15 residues long.

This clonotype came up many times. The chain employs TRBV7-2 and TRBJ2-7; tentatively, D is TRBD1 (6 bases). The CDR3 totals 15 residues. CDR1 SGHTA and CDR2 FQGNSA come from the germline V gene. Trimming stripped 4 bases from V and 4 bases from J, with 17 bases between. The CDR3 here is CASSSGQLNGYEQYF. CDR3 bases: TGTGCCAGCAGCTCTGGACAGTTAAATGGGTACGAGCAGTACTTC.

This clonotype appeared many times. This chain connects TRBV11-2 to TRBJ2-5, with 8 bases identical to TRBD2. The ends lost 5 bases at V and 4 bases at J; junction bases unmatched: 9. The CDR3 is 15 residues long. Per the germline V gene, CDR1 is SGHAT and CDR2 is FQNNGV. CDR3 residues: CASSPAGTRRETQYF. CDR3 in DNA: TGTGCCAGCAGCCCTGCCGGGACTAGAAGAGAGACCCAGTACTTC.

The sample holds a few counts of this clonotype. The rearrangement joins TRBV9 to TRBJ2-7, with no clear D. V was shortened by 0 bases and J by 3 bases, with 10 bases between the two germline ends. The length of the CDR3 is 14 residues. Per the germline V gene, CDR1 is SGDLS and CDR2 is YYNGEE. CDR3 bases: TGTGCCAGCAGCGTAGGCGACACCAACTACGAGCAGTACTTC. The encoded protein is CASSVGDTNYEQYF.